These T cell receptor beta chains were read from a single sample in a study of beta chain features in type 1 diabetes. Assay: immunoSEQ multiplex PCR; the TCRdb copy retains only in-frame clones and omits some. The data show 37,000 or so clones, around half seen once. Specimen: central memory CD4+ T cells from blood. These receptors originate from a young woman in good health. Both conserved end residues are trimmed from each CDR3. The order of the fields is clone size, D gene, J gene, V gene, CDR3 protein. A D gene is named only where the DNA matches it firmly. Some rows have no size entry. The others give once, few or many, or a class for an expanded clone.

clone_size: -; d_call: TRBD1; j_call: TRBJ1-1; v_call: TRBV5-1; cdr3_aa: ASSSWTGLMNTEAF
clone_size: few; d_call: -; j_call: TRBJ1-5; v_call: TRBV29-1; cdr3_aa: SVRQSSGPQH
clone_size: few; d_call: TRBD2; j_call: TRBJ2-1; v_call: TRBV4-1; cdr3_aa: ASSQESGRLSYNEQF
clone_size: -; d_call: TRBD1; j_call: TRBJ1-2; v_call: TRBV6-1; cdr3_aa: ASSEAFRGTISYT
clone_size: -; d_call: -; j_call: TRBJ2-5; v_call: TRBV28; cdr3_aa: ASSFVQGLGTQY
clone_size: -; d_call: -; j_call: TRBJ2-7; v_call: TRBV27; cdr3_aa: ASSLEKGGYEQY
clone_size: -; d_call: TRBD1; j_call: TRBJ1-2; v_call: TRBV10-3; cdr3_aa: AISNSDRGIDGYT
clone_size: few; d_call: TRBD2; j_call: TRBJ2-3; v_call: TRBV7-9; cdr3_aa: ASQREGRGSTDTQY
clone_size: medium-sized; d_call: -; j_call: TRBJ1-2; v_call: TRBV19; cdr3_aa: ASSIVSGRGNYGYT
clone_size: -; d_call: -; j_call: TRBJ2-5; v_call: TRBV6-1; cdr3_aa: ASSEYAGVGGTQY
clone_size: -; d_call: -; j_call: TRBJ1-1; v_call: TRBV5-1; cdr3_aa: ASSLQGQGTEAF
clone_size: few; d_call: -; j_call: TRBJ1-6; v_call: TRBV30; cdr3_aa: AYQPQRVSPLH
clone_size: -; d_call: -; j_call: TRBJ1-1; v_call: TRBV2; cdr3_aa: ASSEEGAEAF
clone_size: few; d_call: -; j_call: TRBJ1-1; v_call: TRBV7-2; cdr3_aa: ASSLNIEAF
clone_size: -; d_call: TRBD2; j_call: TRBJ2-1; v_call: TRBV11-2; cdr3_aa: ASSSGLAGGGQEQF
clone_size: -; d_call: TRBD1; j_call: TRBJ1-2; v_call: TRBV7-9; cdr3_aa: ASSSRDSYGYT
clone_size: few; d_call: TRBD1; j_call: TRBJ2-2; v_call: TRBV9; cdr3_aa: ASSVSDRALAGELF
clone_size: -; d_call: TRBD1; j_call: TRBJ2-2; v_call: TRBV12-5; cdr3_aa: ASGLVMDRDWTGELF
clone_size: few; d_call: -; j_call: TRBJ1-3; v_call: TRBV30; cdr3_aa: AWRRGEGNGGNTIY
clone_size: -; d_call: TRBD1; j_call: TRBJ2-7; v_call: TRBV6-1; cdr3_aa: ASSERGHSSYEQY
clone_size: -; d_call: TRBD1; j_call: TRBJ1-1; v_call: TRBV11-2; cdr3_aa: ASSSQGALSTEAF
clone_size: -; d_call: -; j_call: TRBJ2-1; v_call: TRBV9; cdr3_aa: ASSPERLPSYNEQF
clone_size: -; d_call: -; j_call: TRBJ2-7; v_call: TRBV6-1; cdr3_aa: ASSEAGGEQY
clone_size: -; d_call: -; j_call: TRBJ1-5; v_call: TRBV6-1; cdr3_aa: ASSAAGVSNQPQH
clone_size: -; d_call: -; j_call: TRBJ1-5; v_call: TRBV27; cdr3_aa: ASSSGAYYQPQH
clone_size: few; d_call: TRBD2; j_call: TRBJ2-5; v_call: TRBV11-2; cdr3_aa: ASSLEGAGGETQY
clone_size: few; d_call: TRBD2; j_call: TRBJ2-1; v_call: TRBV18; cdr3_aa: ASSPLWSGRDNEQF
clone_size: -; d_call: TRBD2; j_call: TRBJ2-1; v_call: TRBV10-3; cdr3_aa: AIRDGTSGRENEQF
clone_size: few; d_call: TRBD1; j_call: TRBJ2-3; v_call: TRBV19; cdr3_aa: ASSKRTGDTDTQY
clone_size: -; d_call: -; j_call: TRBJ2-7; v_call: TRBV7-2; cdr3_aa: ASSPLPGSYEQY
clone_size: few; d_call: -; j_call: TRBJ1-2; v_call: TRBV6-6; cdr3_aa: ASSYHGSPGYT
clone_size: few; d_call: TRBD2; j_call: TRBJ2-4; v_call: TRBV5-1; cdr3_aa: ASSLDGRGRDIQY
clone_size: -; d_call: -; j_call: TRBJ2-1; v_call: TRBV5-1; cdr3_aa: ASSLGGPQNEQF
clone_size: -; d_call: -; j_call: TRBJ2-2; v_call: TRBV2; cdr3_aa: ASSDRTANTGELF
clone_size: few; d_call: -; j_call: TRBJ1-3; v_call: TRBV27; cdr3_aa: ASSLTYSSGNTIY
clone_size: few; d_call: TRBD2; j_call: TRBJ2-7; v_call: TRBV6-1; cdr3_aa: ASSASQLAPSSYEQY
clone_size: -; d_call: TRBD1; j_call: TRBJ1-2; v_call: TRBV6-5; cdr3_aa: ASSPTGEYGYT
clone_size: -; d_call: TRBD2; j_call: TRBJ2-7; v_call: TRBV4-1; cdr3_aa: ASKILAGVKNEQY
clone_size: -; d_call: -; j_call: TRBJ1-1; v_call: TRBV9; cdr3_aa: ASSATGGRNTEAF
clone_size: -; d_call: -; j_call: TRBJ1-1; v_call: TRBV30; cdr3_aa: AWIVYTEAF
clone_size: -; d_call: -; j_call: TRBJ1-1; v_call: TRBV28; cdr3_aa: ASSLWGLEAF
clone_size: few; d_call: -; j_call: TRBJ1-3; v_call: TRBV4-2; cdr3_aa: ASSQELTKAGNTIY
clone_size: few; d_call: TRBD2; j_call: TRBJ2-7; v_call: TRBV7-9; cdr3_aa: ASSFSGVSYEQY
clone_size: -; d_call: TRBD1; j_call: TRBJ1-2; v_call: TRBV29-1; cdr3_aa: SVENEGANYGYT
clone_size: -; d_call: -; j_call: TRBJ1-6; v_call: TRBV27; cdr3_aa: ASSSGTGPVDSPLH
clone_size: few; d_call: -; j_call: TRBJ2-1; v_call: TRBV7-2; cdr3_aa: ASSLAPSYNEQF
clone_size: -; d_call: TRBD2; j_call: TRBJ2-3; v_call: TRBV5-1; cdr3_aa: ASSTSGGSTDTQY
clone_size: -; d_call: -; j_call: TRBJ1-1; v_call: TRBV16; cdr3_aa: ASSLVGGNTEAF
clone_size: -; d_call: -; j_call: TRBJ1-5; v_call: TRBV19; cdr3_aa: ASSISTDQPQH
clone_size: few; d_call: -; j_call: TRBJ2-3; v_call: TRBV5-1; cdr3_aa: ASSLEDSHTDTQY
clone_size: few; d_call: TRBD1; j_call: TRBJ2-7; v_call: TRBV5-1; cdr3_aa: ASSQSGTGSEQY
clone_size: -; d_call: -; j_call: TRBJ2-3; v_call: TRBV5-1; cdr3_aa: ASSLEWGGPDTQY